The 9 T cell receptor beta chains below were found in one sample sequenced in a study of memory CD4+ T cells and cytomegalovirus serostatus. Method: immunoSEQ multiplex PCR; TCRdb's copy keeps in-frame clones and lacks some. The profile shows around 84,000 clones, 75% to 90% of them singletons. The sort gate was single viable CD3+CD4+CD8-CD45RO+ cells for memory CD4+ T cells. Source material: memory CD4+ T cells from blood. The receptor source for this set is an adult in good health and CMV-seronegative.

The rearrangement joins TRBV5-1 to TRBJ1-1, with D unresolved. CDR1 is SGHRS and CDR2 is YFSETQ in the germline V gene. Trimming stripped 0 bases from V and 0 bases from J, with 12 bases between. The CDR3 has 16 residues. The CDR3 is CASSLGVGPVNTEAFF. The CDR3 DNA reads as TGCGCCAGCAGCTTGGGGGTAGGTCCAGTGAACACTGAAGCTTTCTTT.

The V and J genes are TRBV19 and TRBJ1-1; tentative D call: TRBD1 (5 bases). The V gene lost 6 bases and the J gene lost 3 bases, with 11 bases spanning the gap. Germline-derived CDR1 and CDR2 are LNHDA and SQIVND (reference sequence). The CDR3 has 13 residues. In nucleotides, the CDR3 is TGTGCCAGTAGCTCGACAGAGGACACTGAAGCTTTCTTT. Its translation: CASSSTEDTEAFF.

The chain employs TRBV27 and TRBJ2-7; D is ambiguous. The V gene lost 2 bases and the J gene lost 4 bases, with 18 bases spanning the gap. Germline V CDR1 and CDR2: MNHEY, SMNVEV (reference sequence). CDR3 length: 16 amino acids. The CDR3 region is CASSLRGQPLAYEQYF. As DNA, the CDR3 is TGTGCCAGCAGTTTACGCGGCCAGCCTCTTGCTTACGAGCAGTACTTC.

J is TRBJ1-1 and V is TRBV25-1; D call uncertain. The CDR3 runs 12 residues. Trimming left V 7 bases short and J 3 bases short, with 9 bases between. Germline assignment: CDR1 MGHDK and CDR2 SYGVNS. CDR3 bases: TGTGCCAGCAATAAAGAGTACACTGAAGCTTTCTTT. This codes for CASNKEYTEAFF.

V and J are TRBV6-6 and TRBJ2-1, with D possibly being TRBD2 (6 bases). V shed 11 bases and J shed 4 bases, with 15 bases lying between them. Germline V gives CDR1 MNHNY, CDR2 SVGAGI (reference sequence). The CDR3 has 13 residues. CDR3 in DNA: TGTGCCCTCTGGGGTAGCGGATACAATGAGCAGTTCTTC. Translated: CALWGSGYNEQFF.

The chain joins TRBV7-3 to TRBJ2-3, with D perhaps being TRBD1 or TRBD2 (5 bases each). The CDR3 totals 14 residues. CDR1 and CDR2 (germline): SGHTA, FQGTGA. Trimming removed 6 bases from V and 2 bases from J, with 12 bases in between. This chain's CDR3 is CASRPGTSTDTQYF. The CDR3 DNA is TGTGCCAGCAGGCCAGGGACCTCCACAGATACGCAGTATTTT.

This chain connects TRBV7-3 to TRBJ2-1, with TRBD2 identical over 7 bases. CDR1 and CDR2 from the germline V gene are SGHTA and FQGTGA. V lost 1 base to trimming and J lost 2 bases; unmatched junction nucleotides: 2. This CDR3 region has 15 residues. The CDR3 region has the DNA TGTGCCAGCAGCTTAAACCGGGGGGCCTACAATGAGCAGTTCTTC. Translated, it gives CASSLNRGAYNEQFF.

The chain has TRBV2 and TRBJ2-6; 8 bases are a match to TRBD1. Germline V gives CDR1 SNHLY, CDR2 FYNNEI. The CDR3 contains 17 residues. The ends lost 4 bases at V and 1 base at J; junction bases unmatched: 6. Here the CDR3 reads CASSVGQGISGANVLTF. The CDR3, as DNA: TGTGCCAGCAGTGTTGGACAGGGTATTTCTGGGGCCAACGTCCTGACTTTC.

CDR3 loop: CASSYPTAGGKVAFF. DNA of the CDR3: TGTGCCAGCAGTTACCCAACGGCGGGGGGCAAGGTAGCTTTCTTT. The chain recombines TRBV6-5 with TRBJ1-1, with TRBD1 as a possible D gene (6 bases). The CDR3 loop spans 15 amino acids. Germline V lookup: CDR1 MNHEY, CDR2 SVGAGI. Trimming removed 2 bases from V and 10 bases from J, with 20 bases in between.